Detailed here is one T cell receptor (beta chain). The antigen is not known. The repertoire was sequenced with immunoSEQ multiplex PCR; TCRdb's copy has only in-frame clones and lacks some. The sample shows fewer than 3 million clones, just under 95% of them seen only once. V was clipped by 0 bases and J by 5 bases, with 8 bases between them. Germline CDR1 and CDR2: SGHDT and YYEEEE. This CDR3 region has 14 residues. The sample is drawn from a study of shared clonotypes between healthy human individuals. Study-level background: CD4 naive and CD4 memory each took three plates per donor, while CD8 naive took two and CD8 memory one. General study results and limits: Generally, naive subsets came out with larger estimated richness than memory subsets.

The sample comprised naive CD4+ T cells from PBMCs. The subset: CD45RA+ positively selected. This clonotype was obtained from a man aged 18-30 years in good health. Some clones in this sample may be carry-over from other donors' samples. The chain couples TRBV5-6 to TRBJ1-4; D gene unclear. CDR3 in amino acids: CASSLGRRNEKLFF. CDR3 sequence (DNA): TGTGCCAGCAGCTTGGGAAGACGGAATGAAAAACTGTTTTTT.